This T cell receptor beta chain was identified during a study of human T cells and chemical hapten exposure. Overall study context: Small volume differences among pooled libraries mainly caused per-sample TCR yield variation.

This clonotype was seen at least ten times. The library labeled individual cDNA molecules by adding unique molecular identifiers to them. Per the original methods: Sequenced samples showed a median of 95,638 TCRs each, with counts running from 23,224 to 690,600. TCRdb fed the RACE reads into MiXCR, producing one record per CDR3 protein. These V and J calls originate from TCRdb's pipeline instead of the authors' own analysis. The sample lists 100,000 or so distinct CDR3 sequences, more than 9.5% occurring once. Time point in this sample: patch test 1, 2 weeks after DPC sensitization. Treatment in this sample: therapeutic diphenylcyclopropenone sensitization with weekly scalp DPC. This CDR3 has 18 residues. Between the trimmed V and J ends, which lost 3 bases and 0 bases, there was a span of 15 bases. Germline V gene lookup returns CDR1 MDHEN and CDR2 SYDVKM.

The TCR was taken from a middle-aged woman with alopecia areata. Some clones in this sample may be carry-over from other donors' samples. The V and J genes are TRBV28 and TRBJ2-6; TRBD2 might be the D (6 bases). Source: whole blood, taken in connection with sensitization to the hapten diphenylcyclopropenone (DPC). CDR3 DNA sequence: TGTGCCAGCAGTTTGTGGCCGGACGGGAGCTCTGGGGCCAACGTCCTGACTTTC. Amino acids: CASSLWPDGSSGANVLTF.